This is a list of T cell receptor beta chains from one sample in a study of T cell responses to AZD1222 COVID-19 vaccine. The protocol was immunoSEQ multiplex PCR, while the TCRdb copy is restricted to in-frame clones and leaves out a portion. The sample has around 200,000 clones; approximately 94% are singletons. The sequencing used peripheral blood, collected 28 days after the second AZD1222 dose. These receptors came from an adult who received the AZD1222 COVID-19 vaccine. Each CDR3 is given with its conserved first and last residue. Each record gives: clone size, CDR3 length, V gene, D gene, J gene, CDR3 protein, CDR3 DNA. The D gene is left open where the match is weak. Some rows mark clone size as missing; the rest say once, few, many or name a class of expanded clone.

clone_size: once
cdr3_length: 17
v_call: TRBV5-6
d_call: TRBD1
j_call: TRBJ1-5
cdr3_aa: CASSGWTGQFSNQPQHF
cdr3_nt: TGTGCCAGCAGCGGGTGGACAGGCCAATTTAGCAATCAGCCCCAGCATTTT

clone_size: NA
cdr3_length: 14
v_call: TRBV12-5
d_call: TRBD1
j_call: TRBJ1-2
cdr3_aa: CASGFQDRVYGYTF
cdr3_nt: TGTGCTAGTGGTTTCCAGGACAGGGTCTATGGCTACACCTTC

clone_size: NA
cdr3_length: 14
v_call: TRBV27
d_call: NA
j_call: TRBJ1-6
cdr3_aa: CASSLGREQAPLHF
cdr3_nt: TGTGCCAGCAGTTTGGGCAGGGAGCAGGCACCCCTCCACTTT

clone_size: once
cdr3_length: 14
v_call: TRBV15
d_call: NA
j_call: TRBJ1-2
cdr3_aa: CATSRGGNDYGYTF
cdr3_nt: TGTGCCACCAGCAGAGGGGGAAACGACTATGGCTACACCTTC

clone_size: NA
cdr3_length: 15
v_call: TRBV30
d_call: TRBD1
j_call: TRBJ2-5
cdr3_aa: CAWSSGDRGRETQYF
cdr3_nt: TGTGCCTGGAGTTCCGGGGACAGGGGGCGGGAGACCCAGTACTTC

clone_size: NA
cdr3_length: 17
v_call: TRBV11-2
d_call: TRBD2
j_call: TRBJ2-7
cdr3_aa: CASRKGLAGAKSYEQYF
cdr3_nt: TGTGCCAGCAGAAAAGGACTAGCGGGGGCGAAATCCTACGAGCAGTACTTC

clone_size: NA
cdr3_length: 12
v_call: TRBV5-6
d_call: NA
j_call: TRBJ2-2
cdr3_aa: CASSFWGKKLFF
cdr3_nt: TGTGCCAGCAGCTTCTGGGGTAAGAAGCTGTTTTTT

clone_size: NA
cdr3_length: 15
v_call: TRBV6-6
d_call: NA
j_call: TRBJ1-5
cdr3_aa: CASSLLGGGNQPQHF
cdr3_nt: TGTGCCAGCAGTCTTCTAGGTGGGGGCAATCAGCCCCAGCATTTT

clone_size: NA
cdr3_length: 14
v_call: TRBV5-1
d_call: TRBD1
j_call: TRBJ1-1
cdr3_aa: CASSPGTGGTEAFF
cdr3_nt: TGCGCCAGCAGCCCGGGGACAGGGGGCACTGAAGCTTTCTTT

clone_size: NA
cdr3_length: 14
v_call: TRBV3-1/TRBV3-2
d_call: TRBD2
j_call: TRBJ2-7
cdr3_aa: CASSASGRAYEQYF
cdr3_nt: TGTGCCAGCAGCGCAAGCGGGAGGGCCTATGAGCAGTACTTC

clone_size: once
cdr3_length: 16
v_call: TRBV7-2
d_call: NA
j_call: TRBJ1-1
cdr3_aa: CASSSSTGVGNTEAFF
cdr3_nt: TGTGCCAGCAGCTCCAGCACGGGGGTAGGGAACACTGAAGCTTTCTTT

clone_size: NA
cdr3_length: 12
v_call: TRBV19
d_call: NA
j_call: TRBJ1-2
cdr3_aa: CASSRQGYGYTF
cdr3_nt: TGTGCCAGTAGCAGGCAGGGCTATGGCTACACCTTC

clone_size: few
cdr3_length: 16
v_call: TRBV4-1
d_call: NA
j_call: TRBJ1-2
cdr3_aa: CASSQQLRFTNYGYTF
cdr3_nt: TGCGCCAGCAGCCAACAGCTAAGGTTTACTAACTATGGCTACACCTTC

clone_size: NA
cdr3_length: 16
v_call: TRBV19
d_call: NA
j_call: TRBJ2-2
cdr3_aa: CASIPSEKEYTGELFF
cdr3_nt: TGTGCCAGTATTCCCAGCGAGAAAGAGTACACCGGGGAGCTGTTTTTT